Below, 5 T cell receptor beta chains from the same sample are listed, as sequenced in a study of CD8 T cells in ankylosing spondylitis. TCRdb re-derived calls from the 5' RACE reads in MiXCR, one entry per CDR3 protein. The sample has nearly 350,000 distinct CDR3 sequences, under 15% seen once. Sequencing used blood, either unsorted or a sorted T cell fraction (not recorded which). These receptors were taken from a male donor with ankylosing spondylitis or in good health (not recorded which).

This clonotype has only a few counts. CDR3 nucleotide sequence: TGTGCCAGCAACCCCCAGGGGGGAGGAAGCTACAATGAGCAGTTCTTC. It codes for CASNPQGGGSYNEQFF. This sequence joins TRBV11-2 and TRBJ2-1, with a possible D match to TRBD1 (7 bases). This CDR3 contains 16 residues. Per germline, CDR1 SGHAT and CDR2 FQNNGV. The ends were cut back, 7 bases at V and 3 bases at J, with 19 bases in the middle.

The rearrangement joins TRBV6-1 to TRBJ2-3; 12 bases are shared with TRBD2. The CDR3 is 15 amino acids. The V gene end was trimmed by 4 bases and the J gene end by 4 bases; junction bases not matched to a gene: 3. The germline V gene encodes CDR1 MNHNS and CDR2 SASEGT. In DNA form, the CDR3 reads TGTGCCAGCAGTGGACTAGCGGGGGTACCAGATACGCAGTATTTT. It is translated as CASSGLAGVPDTQYF.

This clonotype was seen a handful of times. The genes are TRBV7-2 and TRBJ2-7, with TRBD2 identical over 14 bases. V shed 1 base, J shed 4 bases, and the junction held 6 bases outside the gene matches. The CDR3 runs 17 residues. Germline loops: CDR1 SGHTA, CDR2 FQGNSA. CDR3 DNA: TGTGCCAGCAGCTTAGGGACTAGCGGGGGGCGGATATACGAGCAGTACTTC. Its translation: CASSLGTSGGRIYEQYF. Combining the CDR3 with reference TRBV7-2 and TRBJ2-7 gives the whole variable domain GAGVSQSPSNKVTEKGKDVELRCDPISGHTALYWYRQSLGQGLEFLIYFQGNSAPDKSGLPSDRFSAERTGGSVSTLTIQRTQQEDSAVYLCASSLGTSGGRIYEQYFGPGTRLTVT.

Many counts were recorded for this clonotype. The chain carries TRBV11-2 and TRBJ2-3; 8 positions agree with TRBD2. This CDR3 comprises 16 residues. The V gene end was trimmed by 5 bases and the J gene end by 0 bases; junction bases not matched to a gene: 7. In germline, CDR1 is SGHAT, CDR2 FQNNGV. For the CDR3, the DNA is TGTGCCAGCAGCGCCCGACTAGCGCTAAGCACAGATACGCAGTATTTT. Residues: CASSARLALSTDTQYF. Drawing the rest from reference TRBV11-2 and TRBJ2-3, the complete variable domain is EAGVAQSPRYKIIEKRQSVAFWCNPISGHATLYWYQQILGQGPKLLIQFQNNGVVDDSQLPKDRFSAERLKGVDSTLKIQPAKLEDSAVYLCASSARLALSTDTQYFGPGTRLTVL.

This chain uses TRBV5-6 with TRBJ2-2, with 9 positions matching TRBD1. Germline V lookup: CDR1 SGHDT, CDR2 YYEEEE. The CDR3 sequence is 15 residues long. Trimming cost V 2 bases and J 6 bases; bases outside gene matches: 5. The CDR3 loop reads CASSLGTGRAGELFF. CDR3 in DNA: TGTGCCAGCAGCTTAGGGACAGGGAGGGCCGGGGAGCTGTTTTTT. The variable domain in full, completed from reference TRBV5-6 and TRBJ2-2, reads DAGVTQSPTHLIKTRGQQVTLRCSPKSGHDTVSWYQQALGQGPQFIFQYYEEEERQRGNFPDRFSGHQFPNYSSELNVNALLLGDSALYLCASSLGTGRAGELFFGEGSRLTVL.